The clone carrying this T cell receptor beta chain occurred a few times. Its target is not known. The CDR3 spans 14 residues. Losses at the gene ends were 6 bases for V and 5 bases for J; bases not matched to a gene: 6. Germline V gives CDR1 ENHRY, CDR2 SYGVKD. These data come from a study of cytomegalovirus exposure and HLA in healthy donors. Both 60 Vbeta primers and 13 Jbeta primers went into the PCR. As originally analysed: Later, tens of millions of unique TCR beta chains were counted in an analysis, and approximately 10 million of them were shared. Assay used: immunoSEQ multiplex PCR; TCRdb lists only in-frame clones, some missing. The V and J calls and clone size are taken from that table; D and trimming were inferred from the DNA. Found here are 100,000 to 150,000 clones, over 15% of them singletons; the top ten hold 1.9%. Overall study findings and caveats: Later analysis found that TCR beta chains associated with HLA were more clonally expanded than other, equally common chains. Altogether, 170 or so TCR beta chains were recorded as cytomegalovirus-associated.

The chain recombines TRBV10-3 with TRBJ2-7; 11 bases line up with TRBD1. This receptor was identified in a woman aged 18-35 years in good health and CMV-seronegative. Sequenced material: PBMCs. CDR3 sequence (DNA): TGTGCCATCAGGGAGACGGGACAGGGGGACGAGCAGTACTTC. It encodes CAIRETGQGDEQYF.